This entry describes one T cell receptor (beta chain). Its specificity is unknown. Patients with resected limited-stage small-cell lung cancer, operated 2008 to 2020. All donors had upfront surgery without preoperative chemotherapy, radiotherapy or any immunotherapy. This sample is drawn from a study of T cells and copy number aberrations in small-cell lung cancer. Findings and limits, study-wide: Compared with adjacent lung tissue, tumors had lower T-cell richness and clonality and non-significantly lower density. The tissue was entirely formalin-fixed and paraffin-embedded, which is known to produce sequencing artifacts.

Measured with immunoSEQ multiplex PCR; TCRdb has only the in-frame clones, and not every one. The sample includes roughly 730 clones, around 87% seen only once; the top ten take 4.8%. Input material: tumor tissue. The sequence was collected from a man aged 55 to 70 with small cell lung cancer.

The CDR3 DNA sequence: TGTGCCAGCAGCCAACGTTGGTACAGGATTGTAGGAGGCTACACCTTC. Amino acid sequence: CASSQRWYRIVGGYTF. The genes are TRBV13 and TRBJ1-2, with D maybe TRBD1 (5 bases). Trimming left V 5 bases short and J 8 bases short, with 24 bases between. The length of the CDR3 is 16 residues. Germline V gene data show CDR1 as PRHDT and CDR2 as FYEKMQ (reference sequence).